These 20 T cell receptor beta chains were sequenced from one sample in a study of T cell responses to AZD1222 COVID-19 vaccine. Generated by immunoSEQ multiplex PCR, the TCRdb table keeps only in-frame clones and is missing some. The sample consists of over 150,000 clones, roughly nine tenths of them appearing once. The sequences come from peripheral blood, collected on day 0 of AZD1222 vaccination. Receptors were obtained from an adult in good health.

The V gene is TRBV6-5, the J gene TRBJ2-2; 8 bases map to TRBD2. The ends lost 6 bases at V and 2 bases at J; junction bases unmatched: 2. The germline CDR1 and CDR2 sequences are MNHEY and SVGAGI. The CDR3 contains 14 residues. This CDR3 reads CASRSGGNTGELFF. DNA for the CDR3: TGTGCCAGCAGAAGCGGGGGTAACACCGGGGAGCTGTTTTTT.

The rearrangement joins TRBV15 to TRBJ1-6, with D unclear. The CDR3 extends over 15 amino acids. Per germline, CDR1 LNHNV and CDR2 YYDKDF (reference sequence). Trimming removed 0 bases from V and 6 bases from J, with 9 bases in between. The CDR3 nucleotides are TGTGCCACCAGCAGAGATAAGGGAATTAATTCACCCCTCCACTTT. Translation: CATSRDKGINSPLHF.

The chain joins TRBV7-2 to TRBJ2-3; TRBD2 matches at 7 bases. Germline lookup yields CDR1 SGHTA and CDR2 FQGNSA. The CDR3 spans 16 residues. The V segment lost 5 bases and the J segment 2 bases; nucleotides outside the gene matches: 10. The DNA of the CDR3 is TGTGCCAGCAGCCCCCGACCTACTAGCGACACAGATACGCAGTATTTT. Protein: CASSPRPTSDTDTQYF.

V usage is TRBV5-4 and J usage is TRBJ2-3, with no clear D. Germline CDR1 is SGHNT and CDR2 is YYREEE (reference sequence). The V end was cut by 2 bases, the J end by 2 bases, with 12 bases between. The CDR3 extends over 15 amino acids. This CDR3 reads CASSFSLRSTDTQYF. For the CDR3, the DNA is TGTGCCAGCAGCTTCTCCCTTCGGTCCACAGATACGCAGTATTTT.

The chain couples TRBV5-4 to TRBJ1-4, with a weak D call TRBD1 (6 bases). There are 14 residues in the CDR3. V dropped 1 base and J dropped 7 bases, with 11 bases sitting between them. Germline V gene lookup returns CDR1 SGHNT and CDR2 YYREEE (reference sequence). The CDR3 loop is CASSLTGSVEKLFF. The CDR3 DNA is TGTGCCAGCAGCTTGACAGGGTCGGTTGAAAAACTGTTTTTT. The variable domain in full, with the rest retrieved from reference TRBV5-4 and TRBJ1-4, is ETGVTQSPTHLIKTRGQQVTLRCSSQSGHNTVSWYQQALGQGPQFIFQYYREEENGRGNFPPRFSGLQFPNYSSELNVNALELDDSALYLCASSLTGSVEKLFFGSGTQLSVL.

V and J are TRBV7-9 and TRBJ2-5; TRBD2 matches 10 bases. The CDR3 is 16 residues long. The V gene end was trimmed by 4 bases and the J gene end by 2 bases; junction bases not matched to a gene: 7. Germline values: CDR1 SEHNR, CDR2 FQNEAQ (reference sequence). The CDR3 nucleotides are TGTGCCAGCAGCTCCAATAGCGGGGGGCCACAAGAGACCCAGTACTTC. This codes for CASSSNSGGPQETQYF.

In this sample, this clone turned up once. This chain joins TRBV4-1 and TRBJ2-7, with D possibly being TRBD2 (7 bases). With 1 base removed from V and 7 bases from J, the gap between germline ends came to 29 bases. Germline V gives CDR1 MGHRA, CDR2 YSYEKL. This CDR3 is built from 19 residues. The CDR3 here is CASSQAFGKQGGVSREQYF. The DNA for the CDR3 is TGCGCCAGCAGCCAAGCGTTCGGTAAACAGGGAGGGGTTTCGAGAGAGCAGTACTTC.

V usage is TRBV7-2 and J usage is TRBJ2-7; D is perhaps TRBD1 (5 bases). Germline V gene lookup returns CDR1 SGHTA and CDR2 FQGNSA. This CDR3 region has 12 residues. V was cut by 5 bases and J by 6 bases, with 11 bases left in between. CDR3 residues: CASSRDSGEQYF. Written as DNA, the CDR3 is TGTGCCAGCAGCCGAGACAGTGGCGAGCAGTACTTC.

V and J are TRBV10-3 and TRBJ2-7; 8 bases match TRBD2. Germline V gene sequence: CDR1 ENHRY, CDR2 SYGVKD. The CDR3 contains 15 residues. The V gene end was trimmed by 1 base and the J gene end by 4 bases; junction bases not matched to a gene: 6. The CDR3 region is CAISEFTSGGYEQYF. The CDR3 nucleotides read TGTGCCATCAGTGAGTTTACGAGCGGGGGTTACGAGCAGTACTTC.

The J gene is TRBJ2-3, the V gene TRBV19, with 9 positions matching TRBD2. Per the germline V gene, CDR1 is LNHDA and CDR2 is SQIVND (reference sequence). With V trimmed by 4 bases and J by 7 bases, 9 bases remained unmatched. The CDR3 extends over 15 amino acids. The CDR3 region has the DNA TGTGCCAGTAGTACAGGGCTAGCGGGGTGGAATACGCAGTATTTT. It codes for CASSTGLAGWNTQYF.

The chain has TRBV11-3 and TRBJ1-6; unclear D gene. The CDR3 is made up of 13 amino acids. CDR1 is SGHNT and CDR2 is YENEEA in the germline V gene. The V and J ends lost 5 bases and 10 bases respectively, with 12 bases between them. In DNA, the CDR3 is TGTGCCAGCAGCCCCCGTCTGGGCTCACCCCTCCACTTT. Its protein is CASSPRLGSPLHF.

This clone was picked up a small number of times. The chain recombines TRBV18 with TRBJ1-1, with 9 bases fitting TRBD1. CDR3 size: 16 residues. Germline values: CDR1 KGHSH, CDR2 LQKENI. Trimming cost V 3 bases and J 1 base; bases outside gene matches: 6. CDR3 loop: CASSPPGQGSNTEAFF. Here the CDR3 DNA reads TGTGCCAGCTCACCGCCGGGACAGGGTTCGAACACTGAAGCTTTCTTT.

The rearrangement uses TRBV5-1 and TRBJ1-2; tentative D call: TRBD1 (6 bases). This CDR3 region has 13 residues. Trimming removed 0 bases at V and 8 bases at J, with 11 bases between. CDR1 and CDR2 (germline): SGHRS, YFSETQ. The CDR3 here is CASSLAGADGYTF. In DNA, the CDR3 is TGCGCCAGCAGCTTGGCGGGGGCGGACGGCTACACCTTC.

V usage is TRBV18 and J usage is TRBJ1-1; D is uncertain. Deletions cut 2 bases from V and 3 bases from J, with 7 bases between. Germline-derived CDR1 and CDR2 are KGHSH and LQKENI. The CDR3 loop spans 13 amino acids. CDR3 nucleotides: TGTGCCAGCTCACCAATCGGGGACACTGAAGCTTTCTTT. Translated: CASSPIGDTEAFF.

V and J are TRBV5-5 and TRBJ1-1; 9 nucleotides match TRBD1. The CDR3 runs 13 residues. V lost 4 bases to trimming and J lost 11 bases; unmatched junction nucleotides: 9. Germline V gene data show CDR1 as SGHKS and CDR2 as YYEKEE (reference sequence). The CDR3 nucleotides read TGTGCCAGCAGCCTCCGGGACAGGGAGGGCGCTTTCTTT. Translating it yields CASSLRDREGAFF.

The V gene is TRBV4-1, the J gene TRBJ1-5; 7 nucleotides line up with TRBD1. The ends lost 4 bases at V and 3 bases at J; junction bases unmatched: 3. In germline, CDR1 is MGHRA, CDR2 YSYEKL. This CDR3 is 14 amino acids long. This CDR3 is CASSRDSTNQPQHF. Here the CDR3 DNA reads TGCGCCAGCAGCCGGGACAGCACCAATCAGCCCCAGCATTTT.

The chain recombines TRBV11-1 with TRBJ2-2; the match to TRBD1 covers 7 bases. The CDR3 has 15 amino acids. Germline loops: CDR1 SGHAT, CDR2 FQDESV (reference sequence). V shed 4 bases and J 2 bases; nucleotides not matched to a gene: 4. For the CDR3, the DNA is TGTGCCAGCAGCTCCCGACAGGGCAACACCGGGGAGCTGTTTTTT. Amino acids: CASSSRQGNTGELFF.

The genes are TRBV18 and TRBJ1-6, with TRBD1 matching over 10 bases. Unmatched junction bases numbered 6, after V lost 4 bases and J lost 9 bases. Germline-derived CDR1 and CDR2 are KGHSH and LQKENI. CDR3 length: 15 residues. The CDR3 region is CASSLTTGGASPLHF. In DNA form, the CDR3 reads TGTGCCAGCTCACTGACGACAGGGGGCGCTTCACCCCTCCACTTT.

This chain connects TRBV5-6 to TRBJ1-2, with a possible D match to TRBD1 (6 bases). V lost 3 bases to trimming and J lost 6 bases, with 15 bases between them. CDR3 size: 14 residues. Germline assignment: CDR1 SGHDT and CDR2 YYEEEE. The CDR3 loop is CASSWRGFSDGYTF. CDR3 bases: TGTGCCAGCAGCTGGAGGGGGTTTTCAGATGGCTACACCTTC.

The V and J genes are TRBV28 and TRBJ2-1, with D possibly being TRBD2 (5 bases). The CDR3 consists of 13 residues. V was pared by 8 bases and J by 7 bases, with 15 bases between. Germline CDR1 is MDHEN and CDR2 is SYDVKM. This chain's CDR3 is CASYTEGWNEQFF. In DNA form, the CDR3 reads TGTGCCAGCTATACAGAGGGTTGGAATGAGCAGTTCTTC.